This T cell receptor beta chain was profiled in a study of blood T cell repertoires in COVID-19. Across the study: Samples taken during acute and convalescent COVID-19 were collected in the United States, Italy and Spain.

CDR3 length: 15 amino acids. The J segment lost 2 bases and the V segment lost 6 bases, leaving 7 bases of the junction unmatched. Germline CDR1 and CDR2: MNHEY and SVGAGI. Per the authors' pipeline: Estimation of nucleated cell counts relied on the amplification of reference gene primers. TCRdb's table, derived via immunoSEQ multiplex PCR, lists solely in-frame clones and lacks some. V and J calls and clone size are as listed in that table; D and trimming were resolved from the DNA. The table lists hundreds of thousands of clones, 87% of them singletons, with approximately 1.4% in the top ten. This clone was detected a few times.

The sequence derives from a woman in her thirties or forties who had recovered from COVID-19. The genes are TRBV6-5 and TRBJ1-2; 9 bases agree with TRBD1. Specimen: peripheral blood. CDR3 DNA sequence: TGTGCCAGCAGACGGACCGGGACAGGGAACTATGGCTACACCTTC. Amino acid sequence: CASRRTGTGNYGYTF.